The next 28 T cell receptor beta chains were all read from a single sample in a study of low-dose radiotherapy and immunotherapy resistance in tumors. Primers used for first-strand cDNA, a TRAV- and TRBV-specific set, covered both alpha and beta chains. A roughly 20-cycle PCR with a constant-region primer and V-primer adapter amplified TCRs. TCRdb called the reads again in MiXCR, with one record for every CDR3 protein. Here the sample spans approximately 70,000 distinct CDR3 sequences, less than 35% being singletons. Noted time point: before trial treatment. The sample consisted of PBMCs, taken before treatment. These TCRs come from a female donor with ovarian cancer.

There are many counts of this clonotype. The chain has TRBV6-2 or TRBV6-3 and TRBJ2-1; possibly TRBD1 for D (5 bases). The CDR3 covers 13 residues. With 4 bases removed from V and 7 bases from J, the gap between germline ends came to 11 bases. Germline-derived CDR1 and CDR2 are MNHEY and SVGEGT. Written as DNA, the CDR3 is TGTGCCAGCAGTTGGCCAGGGCTAAATGAGCAGTTCTTC. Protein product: CASSWPGLNEQFF.

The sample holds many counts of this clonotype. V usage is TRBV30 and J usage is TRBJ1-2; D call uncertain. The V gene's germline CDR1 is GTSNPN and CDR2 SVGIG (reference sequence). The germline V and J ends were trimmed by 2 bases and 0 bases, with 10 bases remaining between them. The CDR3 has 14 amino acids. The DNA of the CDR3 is TGTGCCTGGAGTCTCGTAACAGCTAACTATGGCTACACCTTC. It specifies CAWSLVTANYGYTF.

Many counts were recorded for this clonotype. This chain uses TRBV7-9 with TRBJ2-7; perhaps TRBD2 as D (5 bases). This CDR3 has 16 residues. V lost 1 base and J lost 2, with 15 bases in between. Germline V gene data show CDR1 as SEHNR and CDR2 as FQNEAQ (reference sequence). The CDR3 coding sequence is TGTGCCAGCAGCTTAGTCGGCAGCGGTGCTGCCTACGAGCAGTACTTC. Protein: CASSLVGSGAAYEQYF.

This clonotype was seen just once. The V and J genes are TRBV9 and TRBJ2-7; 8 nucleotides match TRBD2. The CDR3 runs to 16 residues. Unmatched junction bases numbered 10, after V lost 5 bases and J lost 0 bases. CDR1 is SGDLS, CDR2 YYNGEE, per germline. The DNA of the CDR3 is TGTGCCAGCAGTTTCCTTAGCGGGGCAAGCTCCTACGAGCAGTACTTC. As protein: CASSFLSGASSYEQYF.

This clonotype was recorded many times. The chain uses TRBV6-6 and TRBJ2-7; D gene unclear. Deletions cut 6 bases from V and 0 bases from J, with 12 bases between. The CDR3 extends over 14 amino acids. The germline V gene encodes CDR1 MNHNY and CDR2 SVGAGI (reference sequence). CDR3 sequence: CASRTPGHSYEQYF. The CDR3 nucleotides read TGTGCCAGCAGGACACCCGGGCACTCCTACGAGCAGTACTTC.

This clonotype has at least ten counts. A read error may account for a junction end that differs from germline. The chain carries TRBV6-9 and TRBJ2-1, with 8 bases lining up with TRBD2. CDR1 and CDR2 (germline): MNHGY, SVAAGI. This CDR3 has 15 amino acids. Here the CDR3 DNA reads TGCGCCAGCAGCGAGTCCGGGACTAGAACCAATGAGCAGTTCTTC. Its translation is CASSESGTRTNEQFF.

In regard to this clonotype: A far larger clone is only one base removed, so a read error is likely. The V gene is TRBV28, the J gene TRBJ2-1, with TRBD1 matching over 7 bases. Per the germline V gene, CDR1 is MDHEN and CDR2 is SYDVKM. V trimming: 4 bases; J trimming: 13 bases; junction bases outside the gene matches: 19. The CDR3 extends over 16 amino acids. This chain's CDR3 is CASSSPRVRQGETQFF. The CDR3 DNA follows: TGTGCCAGCAGTTCCCCCCGCGTTCGACAGGGTGAGACCCAGTTCTTC.

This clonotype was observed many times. The CDR3 loop reads CASSFNQGQGTFYEQYF. The CDR3 coding sequence is TGCGCCAGCAGCTTCAACCAGGGACAGGGGACTTTCTACGAGCAGTACTTC. J is TRBJ2-7 and V is TRBV5-1, with TRBD1 matching over 10 bases. The germline CDR1 and CDR2 sequences are SGHRS and YFSETQ. Trimming removed 2 bases from V and 3 bases from J; junction bases left unmatched: 11. The CDR3 sequence is 17 residues long. The full variable domain, with the rest looked up from reference TRBV5-1 and TRBJ2-7, is KAGVTQTPRYLIKTRGQQVTLSCSPISGHRSVSWYQQTPGQGLQFLFEYFSETQRNKGNFPGRFSGRQFSNSRSEMNVSTLELGDSALYLCASSFNQGQGTFYEQYFGPGTRLTVT.

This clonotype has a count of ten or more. Here the CDR3 reads CASSLAGREETQYF. The CDR3 DNA follows: TGTGCCAGCAGCTTAGCAGGTCGGGAGGAGACCCAGTACTTC. J is TRBJ2-5 and V is TRBV7-9, with D perhaps matching TRBD2 (6 bases). This CDR3 is 14 amino acids long. The germline V and J ends were trimmed by 0 bases and 5 bases, with 10 bases remaining between them. Germline CDR1 SEHNR, CDR2 FQNEAQ (reference sequence).

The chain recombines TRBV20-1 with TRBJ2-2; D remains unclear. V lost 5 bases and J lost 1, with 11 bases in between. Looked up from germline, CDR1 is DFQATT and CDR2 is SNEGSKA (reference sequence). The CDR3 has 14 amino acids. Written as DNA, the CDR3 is TGCAGTGCTCAGCCTGAGAGGAACACCGGGGAGCTGTTTTTT. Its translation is CSAQPERNTGELFF.

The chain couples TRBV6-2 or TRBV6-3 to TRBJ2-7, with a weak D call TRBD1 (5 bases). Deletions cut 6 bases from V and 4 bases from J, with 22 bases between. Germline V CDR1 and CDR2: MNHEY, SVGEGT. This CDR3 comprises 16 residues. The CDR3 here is CASSRNVPRVGYEQYF. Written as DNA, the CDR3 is TGTGCCAGCAGCCGGAACGTGCCCAGGGTTGGGTACGAGCAGTACTTC.

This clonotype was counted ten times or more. The CDR3 coding sequence is TGTGCCATCAGCGAGACAGGGTTACCTTCCTACGAGCAGTACTTC. It specifies CAISETGLPSYEQYF. The rearrangement links TRBV10-3 to TRBJ2-7; 7 nucleotides agree with TRBD1. The CDR3 length is 15 residues. Trimming cost V 6 bases and J 1 base; bases outside gene matches: 9. From germline, CDR1 is ENHRY and CDR2 SYGVKD.

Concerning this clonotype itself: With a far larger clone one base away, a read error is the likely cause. CDR3 in DNA: TGTGCCAGCTCACAGAGCGGGGGCTCCTACAATGAGCAGTACTTC. As protein: CASSQSGGSYNEQYF. The J gene is TRBJ2-7, the V gene TRBV18; TRBD2 aligns across 8 bases. Germline-derived CDR1 and CDR2 are KGHSH and LQKENI. This CDR3 spans 15 amino acids. Germline trimming cut 4 bases from V and 7 bases from J; bases unmatched to any gene: 12. The whole variable domain, filled in from reference TRBV18 and TRBJ2-7, reads NAGVMQNPRHLVRRRGQEARLRCSPMKGHSHVYWYRQLPEEGLKFMVYLQKENIIDESGMPKERFSAEFPKEGPSILRIQQVVRGDSAAYFCASSQSGGSYNEQYFGPGTRLTVT.

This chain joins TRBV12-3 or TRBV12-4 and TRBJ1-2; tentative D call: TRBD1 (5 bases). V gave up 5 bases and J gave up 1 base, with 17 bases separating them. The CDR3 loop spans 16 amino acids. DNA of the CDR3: TGTGCCAGCAGTCCTGGACAAGGAAAGAGTAACTATGGCTACACCTTC. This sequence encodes CASSPGQGKSNYGYTF.

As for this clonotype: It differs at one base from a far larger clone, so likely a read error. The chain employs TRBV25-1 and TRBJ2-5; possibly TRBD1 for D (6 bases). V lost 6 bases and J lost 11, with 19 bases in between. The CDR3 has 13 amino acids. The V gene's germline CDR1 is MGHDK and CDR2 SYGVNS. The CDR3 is CASRDSKYNEQYF. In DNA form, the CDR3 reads TGTGCCAGCAGGGACAGCAAGTACAATGAGCAGTACTTC.

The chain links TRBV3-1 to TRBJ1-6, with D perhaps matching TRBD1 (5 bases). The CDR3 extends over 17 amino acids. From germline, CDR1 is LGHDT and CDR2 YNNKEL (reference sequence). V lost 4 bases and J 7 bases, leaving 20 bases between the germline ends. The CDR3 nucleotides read TGTGCCAGCAGCCCCGTCCAAGAGCAGGGCCACAATTCACCCCTCCACTTT. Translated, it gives CASSPVQEQGHNSPLHF.

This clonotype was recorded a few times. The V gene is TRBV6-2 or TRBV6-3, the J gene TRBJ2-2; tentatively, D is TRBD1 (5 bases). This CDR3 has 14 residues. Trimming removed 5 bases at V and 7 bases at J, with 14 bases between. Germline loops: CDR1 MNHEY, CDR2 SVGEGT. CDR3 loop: CASSAGSGIGELFF. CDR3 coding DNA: TGTGCCAGCAGTGCAGGGTCAGGCATCGGGGAGCTGTTTTTT.

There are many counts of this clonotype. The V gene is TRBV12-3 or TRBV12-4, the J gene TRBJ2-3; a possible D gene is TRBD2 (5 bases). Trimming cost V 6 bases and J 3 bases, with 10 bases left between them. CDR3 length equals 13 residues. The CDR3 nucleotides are TGTGCCAGCAGGGACTCCTCGACAGATACGCAGTATTTT. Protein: CASRDSSTDTQYF.

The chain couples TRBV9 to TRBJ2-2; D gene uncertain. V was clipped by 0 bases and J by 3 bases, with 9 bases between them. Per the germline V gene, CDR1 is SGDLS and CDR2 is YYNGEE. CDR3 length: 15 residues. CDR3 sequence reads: CASSVASQYTGELFF. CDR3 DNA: TGTGCCAGCAGCGTAGCGTCCCAGTACACCGGGGAGCTGTTTTTT.

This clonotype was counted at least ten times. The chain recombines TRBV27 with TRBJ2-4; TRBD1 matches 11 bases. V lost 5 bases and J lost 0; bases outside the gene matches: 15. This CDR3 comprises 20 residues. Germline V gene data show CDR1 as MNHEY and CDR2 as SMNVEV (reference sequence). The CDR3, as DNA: TGTGCCAGCAGTCCCCCGAACCGGGACAGGGGGAGCCTAGCCAAAAACATTCAGTACTTC. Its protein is CASSPPNRDRGSLAKNIQYF.

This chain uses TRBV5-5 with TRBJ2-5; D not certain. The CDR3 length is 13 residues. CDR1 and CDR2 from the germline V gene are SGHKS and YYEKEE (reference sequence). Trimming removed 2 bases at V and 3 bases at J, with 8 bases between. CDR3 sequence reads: CASSFAAEETQYF. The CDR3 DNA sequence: TGTGCCAGCAGCTTTGCGGCCGAAGAGACCCAGTACTTC.

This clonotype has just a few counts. CDR3: CASSLSLSYEQYF. DNA for the CDR3: TGTGCCAGCAGTTTAAGCCTCTCCTACGAGCAGTACTTC. The chain links TRBV28 to TRBJ2-7; D remains unclear. CDR1 is MDHEN, CDR2 SYDVKM, per germline. V was pared by 2 bases and J by 0 bases, with 5 bases between. This CDR3 has 13 residues.

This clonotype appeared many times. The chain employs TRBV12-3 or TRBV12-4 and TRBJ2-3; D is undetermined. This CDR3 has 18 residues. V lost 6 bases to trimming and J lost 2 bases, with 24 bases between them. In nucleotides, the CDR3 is TGTGCCAGCAGCCTCATAGTAGGGCCCACAGCTTCCACAGATACGCAGTATTTT. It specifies CASSLIVGPTASTDTQYF.

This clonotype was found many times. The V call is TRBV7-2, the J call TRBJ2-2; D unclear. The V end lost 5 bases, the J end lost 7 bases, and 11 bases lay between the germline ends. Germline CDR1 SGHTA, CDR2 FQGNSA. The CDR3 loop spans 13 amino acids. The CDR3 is CASSPSSYGELFF. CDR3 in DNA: TGTGCCAGCAGCCCCAGTAGCTACGGGGAGCTGTTTTTT.

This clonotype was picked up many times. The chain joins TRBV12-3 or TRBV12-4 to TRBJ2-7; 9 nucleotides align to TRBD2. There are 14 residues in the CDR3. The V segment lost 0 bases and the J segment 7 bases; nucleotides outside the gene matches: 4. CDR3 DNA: TGTGCCAGCAGTTTAGCCGGACTAGCGTATGAGCAGTACTTC. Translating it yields CASSLAGLAYEQYF.

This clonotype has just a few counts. This CDR3 is CASSLRTGTTEAFF. CDR3 DNA sequence: TGTGCCAGCAGTCTCCGGACAGGGACCACTGAAGCTTTCTTT. The chain joins TRBV12-3 or TRBV12-4 to TRBJ1-1; 8 nucleotides match TRBD1. V gave up 5 bases and J gave up 4 bases; unmatched junction bases: 6. The CDR3 runs to 14 residues.

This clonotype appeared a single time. CDR3 in amino acids: CASSSDGNSGNTIYF. The CDR3 DNA follows: TGTGCCAGCAGCTCGGACGGAAACTCTGGAAACACCATATATTTT. V is TRBV10-3 and J is TRBJ1-3, with unresolved D. Germline CDR1 reads ENHRY; CDR2 reads SYGVKD. The CDR3 consists of 15 residues. V dropped 10 bases and J dropped 0 bases, with 16 bases sitting between them.

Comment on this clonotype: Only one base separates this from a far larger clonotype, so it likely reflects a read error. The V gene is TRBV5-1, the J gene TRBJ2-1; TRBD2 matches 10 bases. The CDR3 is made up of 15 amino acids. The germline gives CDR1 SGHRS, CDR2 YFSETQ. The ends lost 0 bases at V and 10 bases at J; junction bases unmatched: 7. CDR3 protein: CASSLVAGGSYEQFF. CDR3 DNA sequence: TGCGCCAGCAGCTTGGTAGCGGGAGGCTCCTACGAGCAGTTCTTC.